What follows are 20 T cell receptor beta chains derived from one specimen sequenced in a study of T cell responses to AZD1222 COVID-19 vaccine. Sequencing was performed with immunoSEQ multiplex PCR; in TCRdb, only in-frame clones are kept and a portion is missing. The sample carries under 150,000 clones, 91% recorded once. The source was peripheral blood, collected on day 0 of AZD1222 vaccination. These receptors originate from an adult in good health.

This clone was detected once. The chain is built from TRBV6-6 and TRBJ1-5; no clear D. Germline lookup yields CDR1 MNHNY and CDR2 SVGAGI (reference sequence). This CDR3 is built from 16 residues. V lost 7 bases, J lost 2 bases, and 18 bases lay in between. The CDR3 region is CASNIGVGWGNQPQHF. CDR3 nucleotide sequence: TGTGCCAGCAATATCGGGGTGGGATGGGGCAATCAGCCCCAGCATTTT.

The chain joins TRBV2 to TRBJ2-2; D is unclear. CDR3 size: 13 residues. The V and J ends lost 1 base and 6 bases respectively, with 6 bases between them. Per germline, CDR1 SNHLY and CDR2 FYNNEI. The CDR3 region is CASSEVPSGELFF. Here the CDR3 DNA reads TGTGCCAGCAGTGAAGTCCCCTCCGGGGAGCTGTTTTTT.

The chain combines TRBV5-1 with TRBJ1-1; D ambiguous. Trimming cost V 0 bases and J 4 bases, with 7 bases left between them. In germline, CDR1 is SGHRS, CDR2 YFSETQ. CDR3 length: 13 residues. The CDR3 loop is CASSLGSGTEAFF. CDR3 nucleotide sequence: TGCGCCAGCAGCTTGGGGTCGGGCACTGAAGCTTTCTTT.

The chain recombines TRBV6-5 with TRBJ1-4; D is perhaps TRBD1 (6 bases). CDR3 length: 15 residues. The germline CDR1 and CDR2 sequences are MNHEY and SVGAGI. V was cut by 7 bases and J by 8 bases, with 20 bases left in between. The CDR3 sequence is CASTSVRGPQEKLFF. DNA for the CDR3: TGTGCCAGCACATCCGTCCGGGGGCCGCAAGAAAAACTGTTTTTT.

This rearrangement joins TRBV5-1 to TRBJ2-1; 14 bases agree with TRBD2. This CDR3 spans 15 amino acids. Germline CDR1 is SGHRS and CDR2 is YFSETQ. V dropped 3 bases and J dropped 9; count of bases not matched to a gene: 5. The CDR3 sequence is CASSSAGTSGSEQFF. For the CDR3, the DNA is TGCGCCAGCAGCTCCGCCGGGACTAGCGGGAGTGAGCAGTTCTTC.

The chain links TRBV5-1 to TRBJ1-4, with a tentative D call TRBD1 (6 bases). V lost 1 base and J lost 2, with 15 bases in between. In germline, CDR1 is SGHRS, CDR2 YFSETQ. The CDR3 covers 17 residues. CDR3: CASSLREAQGTNEKLFF. In DNA form, the CDR3 reads TGCGCCAGCAGCTTGAGGGAAGCCCAGGGGACTAATGAAAAACTGTTTTTT.

This clone was picked up one time. The chain couples TRBV13 to TRBJ2-7, with D possibly matching TRBD2 (5 bases). Germline assignment: CDR1 PRHDT and CDR2 FYEKMQ (reference sequence). Trimming removed 4 bases at V and 4 bases at J, with 8 bases between. This CDR3 comprises 12 residues. The CDR3 nucleotides are TGTGCCAGCAGCTGGGGAGCGTACGAGCAGTACTTC. This gives the protein CASSWGAYEQYF.

CDR3 sequence: CASSLVGPSNQPQHF. The DNA of the CDR3 is TGTGCCAGCAGTTTGGTAGGACCTAGCAATCAGCCCCAGCATTTT. V and J are TRBV27 and TRBJ1-5; D gene unclear. V was clipped by 3 bases and J by 0 bases, with 9 bases between them. Germline V gene data show CDR1 as MNHEY and CDR2 as SMNVEV (reference sequence). The CDR3 runs to 15 residues.

The gene calls are TRBV3-1 (or the pseudogene TRBV3-2) and TRBJ2-1; TRBD1 matches 8 bases. The germline CDR1 and CDR2 sequences are LGHDT and YNNKEL (reference sequence). Germline trimming cut 3 bases from V and 5 bases from J; bases unmatched to any gene: 9. This CDR3 has 16 residues. CDR3 coding DNA: TGTGCCAGCAGCCACCGGCCCGGGACAGGAAACAATGAGCAGTTCTTC. The encoded protein is CASSHRPGTGNNEQFF.

The genes are TRBV9 and TRBJ1-3, with D unclear. CDR1 SGDLS and CDR2 YYNGEE come from the germline V gene. CDR3 length equals 16 residues. V was pared by 0 bases and J by 0 bases, with 10 bases between. CDR3 residues: CASSVEILRSGNTIYF. The CDR3 nucleotides read TGTGCCAGCAGCGTAGAGATCTTACGCTCTGGAAACACCATATATTTT.

The rearrangement joins TRBV9 to TRBJ1-2, with no clear D. The ends were cut back, 1 base at V and 4 bases at J, with 14 bases in the middle. The CDR3 has 15 amino acids. Germline V gene data show CDR1 as SGDLS and CDR2 as YYNGEE. In DNA, the CDR3 is TGTGCCAGCAGCGTACCACTCAAAGGTGGCTATGGCTACACCTTC. This translates into CASSVPLKGGYGYTF.

The chain carries TRBV5-1 and TRBJ2-7, with TRBD2 matching over 9 bases. Germline CDR1 SGHRS, CDR2 YFSETQ. CDR3 size: 15 residues. The J segment lost 5 bases and the V segment lost 0 bases, leaving 6 bases of the junction unmatched. The CDR3 spells CASSLEGTSFDEQYF. As DNA, the CDR3 is TGCGCCAGCAGCTTGGAAGGGACTAGCTTCGACGAGCAGTACTTC.

This clone has a single count. V gene TRBV6-5 combines with J gene TRBJ1-1; D perhaps matches TRBD1 (6 bases). Germline CDR1 is MNHEY and CDR2 is SVGAGI. V was shortened by 5 bases and J by 1 base, with 14 bases between the two germline ends. The CDR3 runs to 15 residues. This CDR3 is CASSSLDRPNTEAFF. The CDR3 DNA sequence: TGTGCCAGCAGTAGCCTTGACAGGCCGAACACTGAAGCTTTCTTT.

The chain employs TRBV5-6 and TRBJ2-1, with D unclear. The CDR3 spans 14 residues. The V end was cut by 4 bases, the J end by 4 bases, with 12 bases between. Germline V gives CDR1 SGHDT, CDR2 YYEEEE. The CDR3 bases are TGTGCCAGCAGCATCTTCGACGGGTACAATGAGCAGTTCTTC. Translating it yields CASSIFDGYNEQFF.

V and J are TRBV19 and TRBJ2-6; 7 bases map to TRBD1. This CDR3 comprises 16 residues. V shed 4 bases and J 0 bases; nucleotides not matched to a gene: 3. CDR1 and CDR2 from the germline V gene are LNHDA and SQIVND (reference sequence). CDR3 in amino acids: CASSRDSNSGANVLTF. The CDR3 DNA follows: TGTGCCAGTAGTAGGGACAGCAACTCTGGGGCCAACGTCCTGACTTTC.

The CDR3 sequence: CASSLINSPLHF. The CDR3 DNA follows: TGTGCCAGCAGCTTGATCAATTCACCCCTCCACTTT. The J gene is TRBJ1-6, the V gene TRBV5-6; D is uncertain. Trimming took 1 base from V and 7 from J, leaving 3 bases between them. The germline V gene encodes CDR1 SGHDT and CDR2 YYEEEE. The CDR3 contains 12 residues.

J is TRBJ2-7 and V is TRBV7-9; D is possibly TRBD1 (7 bases). This CDR3 region has 13 residues. Germline V gene lookup returns CDR1 SEHNR and CDR2 FQNEAQ (reference sequence). Trimming removed 2 bases from V and 12 bases from J, with 17 bases in between. CDR3 in amino acids: CASSLLAGGTAYF. The DNA of the CDR3 is TGTGCCAGCAGCTTACTCGCGGGCGGGACAGCGTACTTC.

The chain is built from TRBV28 and TRBJ1-2; the match to TRBD1 covers 10 bases. The V gene's germline CDR1 is MDHEN and CDR2 SYDVKM. With 7 bases clipped from V and 1 base from J, the junction kept 6 bases outside the gene matches. This CDR3 has 15 residues. In nucleotides, the CDR3 is TGTGCCAGCACAACCGGGACAGGGGTTAACTATGGCTACACCTTC. Encoded protein: CASTTGTGVNYGYTF.

This chain links TRBV15 with TRBJ1-3, with 9 bases aligning to TRBD1. This CDR3 spans 15 amino acids. CDR1 and CDR2 (germline): LNHNV, YYDKDF (reference sequence). Trimming at V came to 4 bases and at J to 2 bases, leaving 3 bases not matched to a gene. CDR3 region: CATSTDRGTGNTIYF. The CDR3 DNA sequence: TGTGCCACCAGCACTGACAGGGGGACTGGAAACACCATATATTTT.

The count of this clone is one. The chain joins TRBV6-5 to TRBJ1-1; D is possibly TRBD1 (5 bases). Germline-derived CDR1 and CDR2 are MNHEY and SVGAGI. Trimming took 7 bases from V and 4 from J, leaving 16 bases between them. CDR3 size: 14 residues. The DNA of the CDR3 is TGTGCCAGCAACCGGGACGGGGTGGGCACTGAAGCTTTCTTT. This gives the protein CASNRDGVGTEAFF.